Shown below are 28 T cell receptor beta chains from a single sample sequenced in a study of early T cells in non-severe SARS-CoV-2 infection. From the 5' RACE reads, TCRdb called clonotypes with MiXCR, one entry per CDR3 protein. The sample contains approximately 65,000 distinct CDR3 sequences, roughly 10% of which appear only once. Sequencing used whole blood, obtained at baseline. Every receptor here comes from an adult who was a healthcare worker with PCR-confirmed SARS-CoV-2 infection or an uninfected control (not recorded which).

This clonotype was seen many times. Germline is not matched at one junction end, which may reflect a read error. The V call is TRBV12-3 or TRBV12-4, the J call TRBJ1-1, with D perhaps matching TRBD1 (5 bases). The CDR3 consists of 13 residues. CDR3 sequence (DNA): TGCGCCAGCAGCTTGACAGCGAACACTGAAGCTTTCTTT. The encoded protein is CASSLTANTEAFF.

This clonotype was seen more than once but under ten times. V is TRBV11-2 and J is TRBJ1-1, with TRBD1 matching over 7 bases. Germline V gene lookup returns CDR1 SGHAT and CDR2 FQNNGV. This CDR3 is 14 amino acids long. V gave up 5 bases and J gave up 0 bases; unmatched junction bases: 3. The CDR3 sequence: CASSGGTVNTEAFF. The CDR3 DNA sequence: TGTGCCAGCAGCGGTGGGACAGTGAACACTGAAGCTTTCTTT. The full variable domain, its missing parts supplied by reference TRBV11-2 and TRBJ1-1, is EAGVAQSPRYKIIEKRQSVAFWCNPISGHATLYWYQQILGQGPKLLIQFQNNGVVDDSQLPKDRFSAERLKGVDSTLKIQPAKLEDSAVYLCASSGGTVNTEAFFGQGTRLTVV.

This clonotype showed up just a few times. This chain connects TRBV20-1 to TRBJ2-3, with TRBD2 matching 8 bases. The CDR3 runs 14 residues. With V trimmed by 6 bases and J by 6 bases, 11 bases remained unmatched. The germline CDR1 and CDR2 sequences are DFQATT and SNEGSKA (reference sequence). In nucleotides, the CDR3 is TGCAGTGCCCCGGGGGGGCAAGCGGCGGATACGCAGTATTTT. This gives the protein CSAPGGQAADTQYF.

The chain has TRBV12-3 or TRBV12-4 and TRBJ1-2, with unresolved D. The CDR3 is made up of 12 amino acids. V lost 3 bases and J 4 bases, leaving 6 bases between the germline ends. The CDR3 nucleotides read TGTGCCAGCAGTTTTAGCGGCTATGGCTACACCTTC. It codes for CASSFSGYGYTF.

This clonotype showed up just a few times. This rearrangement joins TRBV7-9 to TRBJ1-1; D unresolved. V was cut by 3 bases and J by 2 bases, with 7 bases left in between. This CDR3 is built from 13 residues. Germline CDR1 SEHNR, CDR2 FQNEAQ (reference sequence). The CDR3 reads CASSFRVNTEAFF. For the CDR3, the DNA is TGTGCCAGCAGCTTTAGGGTAAACACTGAAGCTTTCTTT.

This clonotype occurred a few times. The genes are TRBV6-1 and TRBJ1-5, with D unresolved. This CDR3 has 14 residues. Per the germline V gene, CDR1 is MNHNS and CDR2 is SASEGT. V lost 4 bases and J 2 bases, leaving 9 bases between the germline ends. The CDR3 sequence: CASSGRPGNQPQHF. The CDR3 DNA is TGTGCCAGCAGTGGGCGGCCGGGCAATCAGCCCCAGCATTTT.

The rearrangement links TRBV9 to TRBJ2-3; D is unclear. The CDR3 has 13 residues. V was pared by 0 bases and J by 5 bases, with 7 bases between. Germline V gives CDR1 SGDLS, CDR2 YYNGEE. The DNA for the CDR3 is TGTGCCAGCAGCGTAGGTCTCGGAGATACGCAGTATTTT. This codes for CASSVGLGDTQYF.

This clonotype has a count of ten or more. The CDR3 bases are TGCGCCAGCAGCCCATCCACAGGGGTCATGAACACTGAAGCTTTCTTT. Protein product: CASSPSTGVMNTEAFF. The V call is TRBV5-1, the J call TRBJ1-1; 7 positions agree with TRBD1. The V gene's germline CDR1 is SGHRS and CDR2 YFSETQ. The V and J ends lost 4 bases and 0 bases, in that order; junction bases with no gene match: 9. CDR3 size: 16 residues. Full variable domain (outside the CDR3, taken from reference TRBV5-1 and TRBJ1-1): KAGVTQTPRYLIKTRGQQVTLSCSPISGHRSVSWYQQTPGQGLQFLFEYFSETQRNKGNFPGRFSGRQFSNSRSEMNVSTLELGDSALYLCASSPSTGVMNTEAFFGQGTRLTVV.

CDR3 bases: TGCAGTGCTAGTGGGACAGGGGGGCCAGATACGCAGTATTTT. Amino acids: CSASGTGGPDTQYF. The rearrangement links TRBV20-1 to TRBJ2-3; 11 bases align to TRBD1. Germline V lookup: CDR1 DFQATT, CDR2 SNEGSKA (reference sequence). With V trimmed by 3 bases and J by 4 bases, 3 bases remained unmatched. There are 14 residues in the CDR3.

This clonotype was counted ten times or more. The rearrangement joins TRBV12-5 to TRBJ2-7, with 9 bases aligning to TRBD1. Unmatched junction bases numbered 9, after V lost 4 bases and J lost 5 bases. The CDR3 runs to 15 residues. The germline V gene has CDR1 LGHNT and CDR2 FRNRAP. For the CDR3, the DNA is TGTGCTAGTGGTTCCTCCGGGACAGGGATCGACGAGCAGTACTTC. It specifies CASGSSGTGIDEQYF.

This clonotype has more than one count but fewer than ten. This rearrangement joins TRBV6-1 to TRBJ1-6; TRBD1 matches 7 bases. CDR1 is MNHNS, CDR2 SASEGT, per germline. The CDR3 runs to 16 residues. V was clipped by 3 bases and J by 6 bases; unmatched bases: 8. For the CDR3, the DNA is TGTGCCAGCAGTGACAACCGGGACAGACTTAATTCACCCCTCCACTTT. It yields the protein CASSDNRDRLNSPLHF.

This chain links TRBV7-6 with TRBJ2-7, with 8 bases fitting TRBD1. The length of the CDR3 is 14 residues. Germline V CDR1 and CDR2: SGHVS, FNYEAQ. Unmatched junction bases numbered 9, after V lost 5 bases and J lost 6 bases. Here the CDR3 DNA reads TGTGCCAGCAGCGCGGGACAGGCCGCGCTCGAGCAGTACTTC. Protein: CASSAGQAALEQYF.

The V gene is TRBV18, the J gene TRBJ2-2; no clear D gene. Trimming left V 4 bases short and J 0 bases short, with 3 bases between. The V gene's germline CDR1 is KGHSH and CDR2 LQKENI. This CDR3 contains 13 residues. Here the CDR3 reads CASSQANTGELFF. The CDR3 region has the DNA TGTGCCAGCTCACAAGCGAACACCGGGGAGCTGTTTTTT.

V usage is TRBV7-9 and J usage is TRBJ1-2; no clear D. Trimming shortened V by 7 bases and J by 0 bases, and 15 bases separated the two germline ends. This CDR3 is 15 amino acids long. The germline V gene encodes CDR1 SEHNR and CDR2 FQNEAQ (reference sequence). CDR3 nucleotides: TGTGCCAGCACCCTCTGGGATTCACCTAACTATGGCTACACCTTC. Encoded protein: CASTLWDSPNYGYTF.

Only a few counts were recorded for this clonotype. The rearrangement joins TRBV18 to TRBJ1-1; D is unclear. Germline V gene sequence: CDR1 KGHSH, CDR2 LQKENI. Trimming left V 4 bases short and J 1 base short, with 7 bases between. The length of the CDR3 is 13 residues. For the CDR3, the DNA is TGTGCCAGCTCACAAGGGCCGAACACTGAAGCTTTCTTT. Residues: CASSQGPNTEAFF.

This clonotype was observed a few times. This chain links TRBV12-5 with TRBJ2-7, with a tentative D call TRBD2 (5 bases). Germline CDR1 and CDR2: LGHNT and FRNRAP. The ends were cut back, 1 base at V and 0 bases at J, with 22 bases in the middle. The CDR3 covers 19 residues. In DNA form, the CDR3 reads TGTGCTAGTGGTTTGGAAACCCTCCGGGGTCTCCTTAGCTCCTACGAGCAGTACTTC. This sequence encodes CASGLETLRGLLSSYEQYF.

CDR3 protein: CAWSWGQGDQPQHF. The CDR3 nucleotides are TGTGCCTGGAGTTGGGGACAGGGGGATCAGCCCCAGCATTTT. This chain joins TRBV30 and TRBJ1-5, with 11 bases identical to TRBD1. Trimming took 2 bases from V and 5 from J; bases not matched to a gene: 2. Germline CDR1 GTSNPN, CDR2 SVGIG (reference sequence). This CDR3 is built from 14 residues. Complete variable domain (other parts from reference TRBV30 and TRBJ1-5): SQTIHQWPATLVQPVGSPLSLECTVEGTSNPNLYWYRQAAGRGLQLLFYSVGIGQISSEVPQNLSASRPQDRQFILSSKKLLLSDSGFYLCAWSWGQGDQPQHFGDGTRLSIL.

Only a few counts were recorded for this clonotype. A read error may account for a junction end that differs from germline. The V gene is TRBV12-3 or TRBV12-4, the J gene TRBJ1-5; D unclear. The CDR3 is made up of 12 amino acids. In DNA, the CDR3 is TGTGCCAGCAGTTTAGCTGATCACCCCCAGCATTTT. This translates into CASSLADHPQHF.

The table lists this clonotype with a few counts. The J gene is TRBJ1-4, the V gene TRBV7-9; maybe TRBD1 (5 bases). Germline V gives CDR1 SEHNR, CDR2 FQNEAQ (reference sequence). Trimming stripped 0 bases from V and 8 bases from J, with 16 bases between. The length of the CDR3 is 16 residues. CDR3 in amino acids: CASSLAGALLLEKLFF. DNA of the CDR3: TGTGCCAGCAGCTTAGCAGGGGCCCTCCTCTTGGAAAAACTGTTTTTT.

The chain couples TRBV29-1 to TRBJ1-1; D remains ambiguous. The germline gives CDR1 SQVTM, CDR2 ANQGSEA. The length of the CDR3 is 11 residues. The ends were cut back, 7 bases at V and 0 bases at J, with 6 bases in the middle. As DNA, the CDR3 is TGCAGCGGAAACTTGAACACTGAAGCTTTCTTT. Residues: CSGNLNTEAFF. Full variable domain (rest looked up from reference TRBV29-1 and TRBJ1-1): SAVISQKPSRDICQRGTSLTIQCQVDSQVTMMFWYRQQPGQSLTLIATANQGSEATYESGFVIDKFPISRPNLTFSTLTVSNMSPEDSSIYLCSGNLNTEAFFGQGTRLTVV.

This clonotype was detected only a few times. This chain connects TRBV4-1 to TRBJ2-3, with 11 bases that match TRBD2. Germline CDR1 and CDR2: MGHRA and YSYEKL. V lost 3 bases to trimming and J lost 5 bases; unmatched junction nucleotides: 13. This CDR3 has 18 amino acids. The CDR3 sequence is CASSQYYSGGALVDTQYF. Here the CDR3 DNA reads TGCGCCAGCAGCCAGTACTATAGCGGGGGGGCCTTGGTAGATACGCAGTATTTT.

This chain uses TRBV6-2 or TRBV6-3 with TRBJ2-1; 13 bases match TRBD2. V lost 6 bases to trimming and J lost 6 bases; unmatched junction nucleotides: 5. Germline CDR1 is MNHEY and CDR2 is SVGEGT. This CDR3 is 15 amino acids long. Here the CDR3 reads CASSRLAGGSNEQFF. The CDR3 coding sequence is TGTGCCAGCAGCAGACTAGCGGGGGGTTCCAATGAGCAGTTCTTC.

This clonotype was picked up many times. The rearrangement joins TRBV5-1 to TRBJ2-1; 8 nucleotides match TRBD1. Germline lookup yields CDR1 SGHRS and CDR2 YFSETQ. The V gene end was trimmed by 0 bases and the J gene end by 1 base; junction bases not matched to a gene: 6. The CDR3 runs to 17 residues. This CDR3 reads CASSLGQGAPSYNEQFF. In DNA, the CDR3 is TGCGCCAGCAGCTTGGGGCAGGGGGCACCTTCCTACAATGAGCAGTTCTTC.

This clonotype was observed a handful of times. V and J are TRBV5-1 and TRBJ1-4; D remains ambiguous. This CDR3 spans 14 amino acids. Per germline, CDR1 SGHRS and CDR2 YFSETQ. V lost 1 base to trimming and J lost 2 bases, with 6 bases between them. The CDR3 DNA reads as TGCGCCAGCAGCTTGCGAGGGACTAATGAAAAACTGTTTTTT. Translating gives CASSLRGTNEKLFF.

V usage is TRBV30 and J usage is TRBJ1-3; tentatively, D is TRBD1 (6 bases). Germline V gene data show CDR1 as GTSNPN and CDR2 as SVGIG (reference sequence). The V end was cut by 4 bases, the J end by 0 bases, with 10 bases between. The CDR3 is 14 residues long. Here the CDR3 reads CAWTSGVSGNTIYF. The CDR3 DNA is TGTGCCTGGACGTCAGGGGTCTCTGGAAACACCATATATTTT.

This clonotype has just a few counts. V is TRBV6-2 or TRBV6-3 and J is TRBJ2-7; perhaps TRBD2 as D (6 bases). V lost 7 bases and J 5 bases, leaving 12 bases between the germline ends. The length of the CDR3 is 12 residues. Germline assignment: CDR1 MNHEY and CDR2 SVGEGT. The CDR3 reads CASTNGGDEQYF. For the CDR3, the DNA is TGTGCCAGCACCAACGGGGGTGACGAGCAGTACTTC.

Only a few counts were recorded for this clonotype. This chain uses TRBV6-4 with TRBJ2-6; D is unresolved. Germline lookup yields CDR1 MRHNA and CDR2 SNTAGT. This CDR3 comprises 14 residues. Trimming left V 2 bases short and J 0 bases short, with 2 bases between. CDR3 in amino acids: CASSDTSGANVLTF. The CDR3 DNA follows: TGTGCCAGCAGTGACACCTCTGGGGCCAACGTCCTGACTTTC.

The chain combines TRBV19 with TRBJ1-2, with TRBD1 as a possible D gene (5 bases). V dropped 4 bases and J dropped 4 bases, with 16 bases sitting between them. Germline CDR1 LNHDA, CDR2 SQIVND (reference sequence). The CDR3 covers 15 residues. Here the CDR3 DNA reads TGTGCCAGTAGTAGAGAAGGCGGGGCGACCTATGGCTACACCTTC. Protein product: CASSREGGATYGYTF.